This TCR beta chain was recovered during a study of CD8 T cells in Susac syndrome. V was shortened by 1 base and J by 12 bases, with 18 bases between the two germline ends. This CDR3 is 14 amino acids long. Germline V gene sequence: CDR1 SGHTA, CDR2 FQGNSA. The RNA, about 0.5 to 1 ug, was put through reverse transcription using random hexamers. Amplification of TCR beta CDR3 used immunoSEQ multiplex PCR across 54 Vbeta and 13 Jbeta. TCRdb re-derived calls from the immunoSEQ multiplex PCR reads in MiXCR, one entry per CDR3 protein. The data contain approximately 150,000 distinct CDR3 sequences, over 75% of them singletons. In contrast to the negatively isolated CD8+ and CD4+ T cells, TEMRA cells were FACS-enriched. This clonotype was recorded a few times.

This chain uses TRBV7-2 with TRBJ1-2, with a weak D call TRBD1 (6 bases). This receptor was identified in a human donor with multiple sclerosis. The sequencing sample was made of CD8+ T cells from PBMCs. The CDR3 loop reads CASSLGDTLHFHTF. CDR3 nucleotides: TGTGCCAGCAGCTTAGGGGACACCCTACACTTCCACACCTTC.